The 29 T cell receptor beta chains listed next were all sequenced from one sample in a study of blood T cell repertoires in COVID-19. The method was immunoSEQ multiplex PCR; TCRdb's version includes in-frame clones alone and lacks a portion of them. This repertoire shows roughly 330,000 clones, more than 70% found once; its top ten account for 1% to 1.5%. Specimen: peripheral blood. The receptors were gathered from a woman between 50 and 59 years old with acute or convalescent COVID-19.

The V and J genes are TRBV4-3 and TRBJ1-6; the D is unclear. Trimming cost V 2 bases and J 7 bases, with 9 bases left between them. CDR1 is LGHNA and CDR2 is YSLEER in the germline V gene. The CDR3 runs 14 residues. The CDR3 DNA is TGCGCCAGCAGCCAACCACAGAAGAATTCACCCCTCCACTTT. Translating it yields CASSQPQKNSPLHF.

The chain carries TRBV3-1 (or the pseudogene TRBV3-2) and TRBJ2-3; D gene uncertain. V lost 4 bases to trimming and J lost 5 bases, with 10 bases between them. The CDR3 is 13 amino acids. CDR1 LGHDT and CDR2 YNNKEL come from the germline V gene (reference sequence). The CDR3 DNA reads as TGTGCCAGCAGCCGAGGAGAGAGAGATACGCAGTATTTT. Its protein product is CASSRGERDTQYF.

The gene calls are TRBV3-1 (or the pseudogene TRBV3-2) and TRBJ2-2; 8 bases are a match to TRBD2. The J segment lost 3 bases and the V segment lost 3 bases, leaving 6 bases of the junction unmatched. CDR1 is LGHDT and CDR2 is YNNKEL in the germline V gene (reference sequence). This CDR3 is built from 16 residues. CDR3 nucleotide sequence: TGTGCCAGCAGCCAGGCGGGGGGCTCGGACACCGGGGAGCTGTTTTTT. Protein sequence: CASSQAGGSDTGELFF.

The CDR3 nucleotides are TGCAGCGTTTCGACAGGGGGTGGGGAGACCCAGTACTTC. Protein product: CSVSTGGGETQYF. The V and J genes are TRBV29-1 and TRBJ2-5; 9 nucleotides match TRBD1. J lost 5 bases, V lost 5 bases, and 6 bases had no gene match. The CDR3 consists of 13 residues. Germline V gene lookup returns CDR1 SQVTM and CDR2 ANQGSEA. Full variable domain (rest looked up from reference TRBV29-1 and TRBJ2-5): SAVISQKPSRDICQRGTSLTIQCQVDSQVTMMFWYRQQPGQSLTLIATANQGSEATYESGFVIDKFPISRPNLTFSTLTVSNMSPEDSSIYLCSVSTGGGETQYFGPGTRLLVL.

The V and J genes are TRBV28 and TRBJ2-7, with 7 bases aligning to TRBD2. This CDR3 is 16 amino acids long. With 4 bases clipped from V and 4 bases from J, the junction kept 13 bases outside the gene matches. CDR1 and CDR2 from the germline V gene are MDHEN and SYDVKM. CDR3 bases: TGTGCCAGCAGTTCCGCTCAGGCGGGAGCTTGGTACGAGCAGTACTTC. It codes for CASSSAQAGAWYEQYF. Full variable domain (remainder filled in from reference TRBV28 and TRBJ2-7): DVKVTQSSRYLVKRTGEKVFLECVQDMDHENMFWYRQDPGLGLRLIYFSYDVKMKEKGDIPEGYSVSREKKERFSLILESASTNQTSMYLCASSSAQAGAWYEQYFGPGTRLTVT.

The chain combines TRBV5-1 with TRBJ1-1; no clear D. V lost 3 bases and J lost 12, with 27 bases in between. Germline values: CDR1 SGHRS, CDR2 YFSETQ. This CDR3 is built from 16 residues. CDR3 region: CASSSDGDLMEVSSFF. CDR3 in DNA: TGCGCCAGCAGCTCGGACGGCGATCTAATGGAGGTATCGTCTTTCTTT.

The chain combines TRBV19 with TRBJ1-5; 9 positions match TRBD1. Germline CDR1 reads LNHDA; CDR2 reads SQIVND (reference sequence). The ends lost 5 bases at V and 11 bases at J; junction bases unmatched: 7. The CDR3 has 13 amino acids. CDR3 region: CASSPDRGLAQHF. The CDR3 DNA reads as TGTGCCAGTAGTCCGGACAGGGGTTTGGCCCAGCATTTT.

This chain's CDR3 is CASSPRYTGGTEAFF. Written as DNA, the CDR3 is TGTGCCAGCAGCCCGCGTTACACAGGGGGCACTGAAGCTTTCTTT. The chain links TRBV7-2 to TRBJ1-1, with 8 bases lining up with TRBD1. Looked up from germline, CDR1 is SGHTA and CDR2 is FQGNSA. After removal of 5 bases from V and 4 bases from J, the junction contained 9 bases not matched to a gene. The CDR3 covers 15 residues.

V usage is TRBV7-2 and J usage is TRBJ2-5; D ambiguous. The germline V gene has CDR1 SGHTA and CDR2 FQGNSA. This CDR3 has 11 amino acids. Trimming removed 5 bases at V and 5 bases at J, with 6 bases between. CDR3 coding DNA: TGTGCCAGCAGCCCGCGGGAGACCCAGTACTTC. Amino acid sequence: CASSPRETQYF.

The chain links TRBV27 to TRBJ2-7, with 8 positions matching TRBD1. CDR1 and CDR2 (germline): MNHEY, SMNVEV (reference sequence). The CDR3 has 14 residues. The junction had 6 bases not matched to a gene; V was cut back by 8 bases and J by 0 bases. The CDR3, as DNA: TGTGCCAGCTCCCGGACAGGGAACTCCTACGAGCAGTACTTC. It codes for CASSRTGNSYEQYF.

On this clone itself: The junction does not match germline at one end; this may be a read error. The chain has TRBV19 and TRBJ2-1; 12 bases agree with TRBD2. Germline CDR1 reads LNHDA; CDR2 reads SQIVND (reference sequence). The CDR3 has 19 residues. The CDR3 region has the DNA TGTGCCAGTAATATAGGGATGACTAGCGGGGGTCCTAGACAGAATGAGCAGTTCTTC. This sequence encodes CASNIGMTSGGPRQNEQFF. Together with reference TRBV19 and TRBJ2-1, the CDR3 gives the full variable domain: DGGITQSPKYLFRKEGQNVTLSCEQNLNHDAMYWYRQDPGQGLRLIYYSQIVNDFQKGDIAEGYSVSREKKESFPLTVTSAQKNPTAFYLCASNIGMTSGGPRQNEQFFGPGTRLTVL.

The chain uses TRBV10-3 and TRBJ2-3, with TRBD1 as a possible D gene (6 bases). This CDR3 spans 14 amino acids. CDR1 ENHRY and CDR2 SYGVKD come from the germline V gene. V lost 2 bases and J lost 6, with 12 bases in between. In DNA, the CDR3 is TGTGCCATCAGTGAGGGAAGGACAGACGATACGCAGTATTTT. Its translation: CAISEGRTDDTQYF.

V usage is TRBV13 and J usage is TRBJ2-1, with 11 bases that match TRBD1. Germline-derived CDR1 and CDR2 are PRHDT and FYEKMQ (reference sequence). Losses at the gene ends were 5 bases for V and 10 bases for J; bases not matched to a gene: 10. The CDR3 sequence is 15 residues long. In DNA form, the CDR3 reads TGTGCCAGCAGCCCCGGGACAGGGGGTATTAGGGAGCAGTTCTTC. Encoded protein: CASSPGTGGIREQFF.

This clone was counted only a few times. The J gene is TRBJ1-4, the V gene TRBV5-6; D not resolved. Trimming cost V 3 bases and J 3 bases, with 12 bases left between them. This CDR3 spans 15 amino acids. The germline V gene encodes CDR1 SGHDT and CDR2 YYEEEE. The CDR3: CASSYERSANEKLFF. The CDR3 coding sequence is TGTGCCAGCAGCTACGAGAGGTCAGCTAATGAAAAACTGTTTTTT.

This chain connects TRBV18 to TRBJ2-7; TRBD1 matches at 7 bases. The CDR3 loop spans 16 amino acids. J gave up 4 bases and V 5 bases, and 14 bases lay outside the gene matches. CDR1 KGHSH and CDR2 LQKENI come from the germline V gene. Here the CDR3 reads CASSTTPGQAAYEQYF. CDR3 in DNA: TGTGCCAGCTCAACAACCCCTGGACAGGCGGCGTACGAGCAGTACTTC.

The CDR3 DNA is TGTGCCAGCAGCTTGGACAGAGACACTGAAGCTTTCTTT. It is translated as CASSLDRDTEAFF. The chain uses TRBV5-4 and TRBJ1-1; unclear D gene. Germline CDR1 SGHNT, CDR2 YYREEE (reference sequence). Trimming cost V 0 bases and J 3 bases, with 6 bases left between them. There are 13 residues in the CDR3.

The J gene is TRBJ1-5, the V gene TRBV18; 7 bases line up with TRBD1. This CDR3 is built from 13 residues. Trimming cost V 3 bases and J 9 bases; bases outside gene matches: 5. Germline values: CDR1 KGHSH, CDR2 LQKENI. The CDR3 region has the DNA TGTGCCAGCTCACCGCAGGGGGACCGGCCCCAGCATTTT. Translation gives CASSPQGDRPQHF. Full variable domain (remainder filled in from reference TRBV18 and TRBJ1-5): NAGVMQNPRHLVRRRGQEARLRCSPMKGHSHVYWYRQLPEEGLKFMVYLQKENIIDESGMPKERFSAEFPKEGPSILRIQQVVRGDSAAYFCASSPQGDRPQHFGDGTRLSIL.

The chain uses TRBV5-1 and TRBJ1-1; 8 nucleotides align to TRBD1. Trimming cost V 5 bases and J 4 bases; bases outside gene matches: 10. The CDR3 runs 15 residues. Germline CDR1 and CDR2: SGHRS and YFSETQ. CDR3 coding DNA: TGCGCCAGCAGAGTCGGTACAGGGGGAGGCACTGAAGCTTTCTTT. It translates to CASRVGTGGGTEAFF.

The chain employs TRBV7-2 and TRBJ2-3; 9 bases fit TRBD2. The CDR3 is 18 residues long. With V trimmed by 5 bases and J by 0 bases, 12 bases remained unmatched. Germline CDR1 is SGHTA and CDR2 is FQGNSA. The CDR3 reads CASSAIAGALSSTDTQYF. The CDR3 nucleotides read TGTGCCAGCAGCGCAATAGCGGGAGCCCTATCTAGCACAGATACGCAGTATTTT.

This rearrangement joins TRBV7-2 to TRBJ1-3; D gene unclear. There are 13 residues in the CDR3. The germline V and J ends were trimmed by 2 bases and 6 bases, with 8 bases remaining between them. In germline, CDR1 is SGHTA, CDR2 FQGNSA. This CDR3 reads CASSLSLANTIYF. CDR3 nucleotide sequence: TGTGCCAGCAGCTTAAGTCTGGCAAACACCATATATTTT.

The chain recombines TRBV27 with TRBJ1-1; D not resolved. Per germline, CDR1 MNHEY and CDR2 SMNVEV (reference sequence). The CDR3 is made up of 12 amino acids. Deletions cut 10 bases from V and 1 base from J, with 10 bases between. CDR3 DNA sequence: TGTGCCACATATAGCAGGAACACTGAAGCTTTCTTT. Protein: CATYSRNTEAFF.

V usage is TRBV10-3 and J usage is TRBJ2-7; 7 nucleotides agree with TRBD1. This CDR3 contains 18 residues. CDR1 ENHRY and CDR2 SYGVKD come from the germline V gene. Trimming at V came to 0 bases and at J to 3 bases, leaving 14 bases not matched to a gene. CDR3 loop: CAISESRRQGPSFYEQYF. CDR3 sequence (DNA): TGTGCCATCAGTGAGTCCCGCCGACAGGGCCCCAGCTTCTACGAGCAGTACTTC.

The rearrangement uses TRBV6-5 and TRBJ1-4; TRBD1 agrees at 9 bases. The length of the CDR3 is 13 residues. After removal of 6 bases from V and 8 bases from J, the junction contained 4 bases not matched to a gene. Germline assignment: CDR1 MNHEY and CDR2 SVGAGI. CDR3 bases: TGTGCCAGCAGCTGGACAGGGGAGGAAAAACTGTTTTTT. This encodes CASSWTGEEKLFF.

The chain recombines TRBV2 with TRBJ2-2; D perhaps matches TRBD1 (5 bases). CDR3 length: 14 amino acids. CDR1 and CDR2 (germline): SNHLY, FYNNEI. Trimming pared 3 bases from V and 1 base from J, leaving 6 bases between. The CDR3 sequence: CASSETVNTGELFF. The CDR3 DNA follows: TGTGCCAGCAGTGAGACAGTGAACACCGGGGAGCTGTTTTTT.

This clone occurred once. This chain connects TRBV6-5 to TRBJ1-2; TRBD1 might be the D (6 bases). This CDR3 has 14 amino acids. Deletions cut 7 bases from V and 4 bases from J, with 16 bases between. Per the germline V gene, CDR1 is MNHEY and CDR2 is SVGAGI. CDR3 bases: TGTGCCAGCACCATATGGGGGCCCTCCTATGGCTACACCTTC. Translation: CASTIWGPSYGYTF.

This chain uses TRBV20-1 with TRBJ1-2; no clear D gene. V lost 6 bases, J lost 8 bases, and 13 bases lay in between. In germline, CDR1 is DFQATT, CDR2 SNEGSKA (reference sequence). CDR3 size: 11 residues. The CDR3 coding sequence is TGCAGTGCCAACAGAGTGAACGGCTACACCTTC. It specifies CSANRVNGYTF.

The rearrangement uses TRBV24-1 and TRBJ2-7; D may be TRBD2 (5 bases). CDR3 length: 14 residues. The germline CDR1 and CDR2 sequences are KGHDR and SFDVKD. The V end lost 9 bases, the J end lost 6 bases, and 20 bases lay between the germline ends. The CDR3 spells CATRGRRGNSEQYV. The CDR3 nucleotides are TGTGCCACCCGAGGCCGACGAGGGAATTCCGAGCAGTACGTC.

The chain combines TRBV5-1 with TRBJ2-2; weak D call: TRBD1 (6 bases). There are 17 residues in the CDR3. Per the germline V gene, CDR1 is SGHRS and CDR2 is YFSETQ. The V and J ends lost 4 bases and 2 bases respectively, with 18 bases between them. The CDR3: CASSPTPAQGNTGELFF. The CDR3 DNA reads TGCGCCAGCAGCCCCACCCCTGCACAGGGCAACACCGGGGAGCTGTTTTTT. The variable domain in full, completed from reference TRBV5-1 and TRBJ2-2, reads KAGVTQTPRYLIKTRGQQVTLSCSPISGHRSVSWYQQTPGQGLQFLFEYFSETQRNKGNFPGRFSGRQFSNSRSEMNVSTLELGDSALYLCASSPTPAQGNTGELFFGEGSRLTVL.

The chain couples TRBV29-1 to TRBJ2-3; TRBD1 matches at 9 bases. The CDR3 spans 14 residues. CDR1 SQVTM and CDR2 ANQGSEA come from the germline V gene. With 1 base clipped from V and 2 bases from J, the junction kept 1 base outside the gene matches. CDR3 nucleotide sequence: TGCAGCGTTGAAGGGACAGGGGTCACAGATACGCAGTATTTT. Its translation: CSVEGTGVTDTQYF.